This record concerns one T cell receptor (beta chain) sequence. The antigen is not known. The protocol was immunoSEQ multiplex PCR, while the TCRdb copy is restricted to in-frame clones and leaves out a portion. The sample yields about 14,000 clones, 62% seen once. The V and J ends lost 2 bases and 6 bases respectively, with 14 bases between them. CDR1 MNHEY and CDR2 SMNVEV come from the germline V gene (reference sequence). The CDR3 runs 15 residues. This sample was included in a study of neoadjuvant anti-PD-1 for oral cavity cancer. Regarding the study as a whole: Pretreatment Treg/Th17 ratio correlated inversely with post-treatment tumor clonality. TCR analyses covered only a few patients per response group.

Sequences were derived from PBMCs, sampled before nivolumab (anti-PD-1) treatment. V usage is TRBV27 and J usage is TRBJ1-5; the D is unclear. This TCR came from a person aged 35 to 85 with oral cavity squamous cell carcinoma. The CDR3 loop is CASSLMPTAGQPQHF. CDR3 DNA: TGTGCCAGCAGTTTAATGCCGACTGCGGGTCAGCCCCAGCATTTT.